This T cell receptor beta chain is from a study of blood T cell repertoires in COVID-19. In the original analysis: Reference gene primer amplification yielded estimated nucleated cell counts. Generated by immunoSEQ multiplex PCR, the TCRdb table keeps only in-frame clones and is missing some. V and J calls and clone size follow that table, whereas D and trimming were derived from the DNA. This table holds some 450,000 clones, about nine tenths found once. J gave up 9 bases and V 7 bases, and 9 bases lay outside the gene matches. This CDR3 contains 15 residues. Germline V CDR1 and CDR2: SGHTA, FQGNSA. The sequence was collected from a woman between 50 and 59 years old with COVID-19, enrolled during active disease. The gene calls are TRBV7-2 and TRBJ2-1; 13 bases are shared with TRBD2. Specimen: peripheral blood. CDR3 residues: CASTFTSGGALEQFF. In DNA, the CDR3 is TGTGCCAGCACCTTTACTAGCGGGGGGGCACTTGAGCAGTTCTTC.